The 8 T cell receptor beta chains below come from one sample, sequenced in a study of cytomegalovirus exposure and HLA in healthy donors. PCR amplification relied on 60 Vbeta primers (plus 13 Jbeta primers). Libraries were prepared by immunoSEQ multiplex PCR; TCRdb keeps only in-frame clonotypes and omits some of them. This sample has about 40,000 clones, with around half found just once. Sequences were obtained from PBMCs. These receptors were taken from a human donor in good health.

The chain joins TRBV7-2 to TRBJ1-5; the match to TRBD1 covers 8 bases. This CDR3 is built from 15 residues. Germline assignment: CDR1 SGHTA and CDR2 FQGNSA. The V and J ends lost 2 bases and 4 bases, in that order; junction bases with no gene match: 4. The CDR3 protein is CASSLQQGANQPQHF. In DNA form, the CDR3 reads TGTGCCAGCAGCTTACAGCAGGGGGCTAATCAGCCCCAGCATTTT.

This clone has ten or more counts. The gene calls are TRBV7-9 and TRBJ2-5; 8 bases are a match to TRBD1. The length of the CDR3 is 13 residues. The germline CDR1 and CDR2 sequences are SEHNR and FQNEAQ (reference sequence). V dropped 5 bases and J dropped 4; count of bases not matched to a gene: 3. The CDR3 region has the DNA TGTGCCAGCAGCGATGGACAGGGAGAGACCCAGTACTTC. Protein: CASSDGQGETQYF.

The chain links TRBV7-9 to TRBJ2-5; 9 bases line up with TRBD1. This CDR3 is built from 15 residues. The ends lost 1 base at V and 6 bases at J; junction bases unmatched: 6. CDR1 and CDR2 from the germline V gene are SEHNR and FQNEAQ (reference sequence). The CDR3 coding sequence is TGTGCCAGCAGCTTAGTGGGACAGGGTCGCCAGACCCAGTACTTC. It specifies CASSLVGQGRQTQYF.

This clone has just a few counts. The chain recombines TRBV4-1 with TRBJ1-5; D unclear. The CDR3 length is 17 residues. Trimming removed 0 bases from V and 0 bases from J, with 12 bases in between. Germline V gene sequence: CDR1 MGHRA, CDR2 YSYEKL. As DNA, the CDR3 is TGCGCCAGCAGCCAAGATGGCAGACTTACTAGCAATCAGCCCCAGCATTTT. Residues: CASSQDGRLTSNQPQHF.

The chain combines TRBV2 with TRBJ2-6; 7 nucleotides line up with TRBD2. The CDR3 totals 12 residues. Germline CDR1 and CDR2: SNHLY and FYNNEI. V trimming: 4 bases; J trimming: 10 bases; junction bases outside the gene matches: 1. The CDR3 DNA follows: TGTGCCAGCAGTGGGGGGGGGAACGTCCTGACTTTC. It is translated as CASSGGGNVLTF.

The V and J genes are TRBV5-4 and TRBJ2-7; 7 bases are a match to TRBD2. CDR1 and CDR2 from the germline V gene are SGHNT and YYREEE (reference sequence). The ends lost 4 bases at V and 0 bases at J; junction bases unmatched: 13. The CDR3 sequence is 17 residues long. Here the CDR3 reads CASSTDSGTTSSYEQYF. CDR3 sequence (DNA): TGTGCCAGCAGCACGGATTCCGGGACTACGAGCTCCTACGAGCAGTACTTC. The variable domain in full, with the rest retrieved from reference TRBV5-4 and TRBJ2-7, is ETGVTQSPTHLIKTRGQQVTLRCSSQSGHNTVSWYQQALGQGPQFIFQYYREEENGRGNFPPRFSGLQFPNYSSELNVNALELDDSALYLCASSTDSGTTSSYEQYFGPGTRLTVT.

This sequence joins TRBV4-3 and TRBJ2-2; maybe TRBD1 (6 bases). The germline V gene encodes CDR1 LGHNA and CDR2 YSLEER. The CDR3 sequence is 18 residues long. Between the trimmed V and J ends, which lost 0 bases and 6 bases, there was a span of 20 bases. CDR3 sequence (DNA): TGCGCCAGCAGCCAAGATCCCGCAGGGGTATTTTATGCCGGGGAGCTGTTTTTT. Translating gives CASSQDPAGVFYAGELFF.

This clone has only a few counts. This rearrangement joins TRBV19 to TRBJ1-2; 8 bases agree with TRBD1. V was clipped by 9 bases and J by 5 bases; unmatched bases: 8. CDR3 length equals 13 residues. The germline V gene encodes CDR1 LNHDA and CDR2 SQIVND (reference sequence). In DNA form, the CDR3 reads TGTGCCAGCATGCGACAGGGGCCGTATGGCTACACCTTC. The encoded protein is CASMRQGPYGYTF. The entire variable domain, with the rest obtained from reference TRBV19 and TRBJ1-2, is as follows: DGGITQSPKYLFRKEGQNVTLSCEQNLNHDAMYWYRQDPGQGLRLIYYSQIVNDFQKGDIAEGYSVSREKKESFPLTVTSAQKNPTAFYLCASMRQGPYGYTFGSGTRLTVV.